These 21 T cell receptor beta chains share one sample of origin, sequenced in a study of PD-1 blockade in classical Hodgkin lymphoma. This table comes from immunoSEQ multiplex PCR, and its TCRdb copy is limited to in-frame clones, with some not included. The sample records about 46,000 clones, around three quarters being singletons. In every patient, relapse followed autologous stem cell transplantation, while exposure to brentuximab vedotin differed. Sequenced here: peripheral blood mononuclear cells (PBMCs), sampled before the second cycle of nivolumab. These receptors were taken from a human donor with classical Hodgkin lymphoma.

The chain recombines TRBV4-1 with TRBJ2-3; no clear D gene. There are 16 residues in the CDR3. Germline V gene sequence: CDR1 MGHRA, CDR2 YSYEKL. Trimming removed 4 bases at V and 0 bases at J, with 14 bases between. CDR3 residues: CASSPKLHASTDTQYF. In DNA, the CDR3 is TGCGCCAGCAGCCCCAAACTCCATGCTAGCACAGATACGCAGTATTTT.

This chain uses TRBV7-3 with TRBJ2-3; D not certain. With 1 base removed from V and 5 bases from J, the gap between germline ends came to 4 bases. The CDR3 runs to 12 residues. Germline CDR1 is SGHTA and CDR2 is FQGTGA. CDR3 loop: CASSLSGDTQYF. DNA for the CDR3: TGTGCCAGCAGCTTAAGTGGAGATACGCAGTATTTT.

The chain carries TRBV11-3 and TRBJ2-7; TRBD1 matches 10 bases. Trimming removed 3 bases from V and 3 bases from J; junction bases left unmatched: 8. The length of the CDR3 is 16 residues. CDR1 is SGHNT and CDR2 is YENEEA in the germline V gene. CDR3: CASSFPIGTGVYEQYF. The CDR3 nucleotides read TGTGCCAGCAGCTTCCCTATTGGGACAGGGGTCTACGAGCAGTACTTC.

V gene TRBV2 combines with J gene TRBJ1-4; no definite D call. The V end was cut by 3 bases, the J end by 2 bases, with 10 bases between. The CDR3 totals 15 residues. Germline V gene lookup returns CDR1 SNHLY and CDR2 FYNNEI. The CDR3 spells CASSDMGRTNEKLFF. The CDR3 DNA follows: TGTGCCAGCAGTGATATGGGTCGTACTAATGAAAAACTGTTTTTT.

The J gene is TRBJ2-5, the V gene TRBV9; tentative D call: TRBD1 (5 bases). CDR3 size: 13 residues. The V gene lost 4 bases and the J gene lost 2 bases, with 9 bases spanning the gap. CDR1 is SGDLS and CDR2 is YYNGEE in the germline V gene. DNA for the CDR3: TGTGCCAGCAGCCCCAGGGAACAAGAGACCCAGTACTTC. It specifies CASSPREQETQYF.

This clone was recorded a few times. The rearrangement uses TRBV4-1 and TRBJ1-1, with D unresolved. Germline CDR1 is MGHRA and CDR2 is YSYEKL. The CDR3 runs 17 residues. The V end was cut by 3 bases, the J end by 0 bases, with 17 bases between. The CDR3 nucleotides are TGCGCCAGCAGCCATCACCTGGGCCTCTCTATGAACACTGAAGCTTTCTTT. Amino acids: CASSHHLGLSMNTEAFF.

The chain couples TRBV7-3 to TRBJ2-3; the D gene is possibly TRBD2 (5 bases). V lost 4 bases to trimming and J lost 2 bases, with 10 bases between them. CDR3 size: 14 residues. In germline, CDR1 is SGHTA, CDR2 FQGTGA. The CDR3 region has the DNA TGTGCCAGCAGCTCGGGAAGGAACACAGATACGCAGTATTTT. It encodes CASSSGRNTDTQYF.

The chain is built from TRBV28 and TRBJ1-5, with D possibly TRBD1 on 6 matching bases. CDR3 length equals 14 residues. CDR1 and CDR2 (germline): MDHEN, SYDVKM. V was shortened by 3 bases and J by 6 bases, with 12 bases between the two germline ends. CDR3 in DNA: TGTGCCAGCAGTTTGAGGGGGGGCGGTCAGCCCCAGCATTTT. This gives the protein CASSLRGGGQPQHF.

The chain links TRBV5-1 to TRBJ1-3; maybe TRBD1 (5 bases). The CDR3 is made up of 15 amino acids. Germline CDR1 SGHRS, CDR2 YFSETQ. V lost 4 bases, J lost 0 bases, and 11 bases lay in between. CDR3 protein: CASSETVSSGNTIYF. The CDR3 coding sequence is TGCGCCAGCAGCGAGACAGTTAGCTCTGGAAACACCATATATTTT.

V and J are TRBV5-1 and TRBJ2-3; D gene uncertain. CDR1 and CDR2 from the germline V gene are SGHRS and YFSETQ. This CDR3 has 12 residues. V lost 1 base and J lost 7, with 7 bases in between. The CDR3 loop reads CASSLRGNTQYF. CDR3 nucleotide sequence: TGCGCCAGCAGCTTGAGAGGCAATACGCAGTATTTT.

The V and J genes are TRBV5-6 and TRBJ2-3, with 11 positions matching TRBD2. J lost 4 bases, V lost 4 bases, and 14 bases had no gene match. CDR1 SGHDT and CDR2 YYEEEE come from the germline V gene. The CDR3 extends over 18 amino acids. This chain's CDR3 is CASSGGLPSGRSADTQYF. CDR3 sequence (DNA): TGTGCCAGCAGCGGAGGGCTCCCTAGCGGGAGGTCGGCAGATACGCAGTATTTT. Full variable domain (rest looked up from reference TRBV5-6 and TRBJ2-3): DAGVTQSPTHLIKTRGQQVTLRCSPKSGHDTVSWYQQALGQGPQFIFQYYEEEERQRGNFPDRFSGHQFPNYSSELNVNALLLGDSALYLCASSGGLPSGRSADTQYFGPGTRLTVL.

The V call is TRBV28, the J call TRBJ2-5; D not certain. From germline, CDR1 is MDHEN and CDR2 SYDVKM. Trimming pared 1 base from V and 5 bases from J, leaving 5 bases between. The CDR3 length is 12 residues. The CDR3 spells CASSLYGETQYF. For the CDR3, the DNA is TGTGCCAGCAGTTTATACGGGGAGACCCAGTACTTC.

This clone is medium-sized in the sample. This chain connects TRBV19 to TRBJ1-2; possibly TRBD1 for D (5 bases). V gave up 5 bases and J gave up 4 bases, with 11 bases separating them. The CDR3 is made up of 13 amino acids. Germline CDR1 LNHDA, CDR2 SQIVND (reference sequence). The CDR3 DNA is TGTGCCAGTAGTCCGACAGTCCTCTATGGCTACACCTTC. It codes for CASSPTVLYGYTF.

J is TRBJ2-1 and V is TRBV10-3, with 10 bases fitting TRBD2. Germline V gene sequence: CDR1 ENHRY, CDR2 SYGVKD. This CDR3 has 14 amino acids. After removal of 3 bases from V and 10 bases from J, the junction contained 6 bases not matched to a gene. DNA of the CDR3: TGTGCCATCAGTGAAGAGCGGGGGGGCCTCGAGCAGTTCTTC. This codes for CAISEERGGLEQFF.

J is TRBJ2-7 and V is TRBV5-1; 8 nucleotides agree with TRBD1. CDR1 and CDR2 (germline): SGHRS, YFSETQ. Trimming removed 4 bases from V and 6 bases from J; junction bases left unmatched: 9. The CDR3 runs 14 residues. CDR3 amino acids: CASSRQGREREQYF. For the CDR3, the DNA is TGCGCCAGCAGCCGACAGGGGCGAGAACGCGAGCAGTACTTC. The whole variable domain, remainder taken from reference TRBV5-1 and TRBJ2-7, is KAGVTQTPRYLIKTRGQQVTLSCSPISGHRSVSWYQQTPGQGLQFLFEYFSETQRNKGNFPGRFSGRQFSNSRSEMNVSTLELGDSALYLCASSRQGREREQYFGPGTRLTVT.

This chain links TRBV11-2 with TRBJ2-2, with TRBD1 as a possible D gene (6 bases). The V gene lost 0 bases and the J gene lost 6 bases, with 11 bases spanning the gap. From germline, CDR1 is SGHAT and CDR2 FQNNGV. This CDR3 is 15 amino acids long. This chain's CDR3 is CASSLEQAGAGELFF. CDR3 DNA sequence: TGTGCCAGCAGCTTAGAACAGGCAGGGGCCGGGGAGCTGTTTTTT.

The rearrangement joins TRBV6-5 to TRBJ2-5; 9 bases line up with TRBD1. This CDR3 region has 13 residues. Looked up from germline, CDR1 is MNHEY and CDR2 is SVGAGI. V was pared by 5 bases and J by 4 bases, with 2 bases of the junction left unmatched. The CDR3 protein is CASSRDRAETQYF. CDR3 nucleotide sequence: TGTGCCAGCAGTAGGGACAGGGCAGAGACCCAGTACTTC.

This clone was recorded a few times. V and J are TRBV7-2 and TRBJ2-3; 9 bases align to TRBD2. Germline-derived CDR1 and CDR2 are SGHTA and FQGNSA. The V segment lost 5 bases and the J segment 4 bases; nucleotides outside the gene matches: 10. The length of the CDR3 is 16 residues. CDR3 residues: CASSPDRAGGADTQYF. The CDR3 nucleotides read TGTGCCAGCAGCCCCGATCGGGCGGGGGGGGCAGATACGCAGTATTTT.

The chain carries TRBV5-1 and TRBJ2-3; 10 nucleotides align to TRBD2. Germline values: CDR1 SGHRS, CDR2 YFSETQ. Trimming took 4 bases from V and 4 from J; bases not matched to a gene: 9. The CDR3 is 16 residues long. The CDR3 bases are TGCGCCAGCAGCCCCACAGCGGGAGGGTCCGCAGATACGCAGTATTTT. Translating gives CASSPTAGGSADTQYF.

With respect to this clone: A read error likely explains this, since a far larger clone differs by one base. The chain uses TRBV5-4 and TRBJ1-1; possible D gene TRBD1, 5 bases. The CDR3 consists of 13 residues. Germline CDR1 SGHNT, CDR2 YYREEE (reference sequence). Trimming cost V 2 bases and J 1 base, with 6 bases left between them. Here the CDR3 DNA reads TGTGCCAGCAGCTTAGGGGAGAACACTGAAGCTTTCTTT. It is translated as CASSLGENTEAFF.

The chain recombines TRBV7-9 with TRBJ2-7; D not certain. CDR1 is SEHNR and CDR2 is FQNEAQ in the germline V gene (reference sequence). With 1 base removed from V and 3 bases from J, the gap between germline ends came to 7 bases. This CDR3 region has 13 residues. The CDR3, as DNA: TGTGCCAGCAGCTTAGTCATGGGCTACGAGCAGTACTTC. Translated, it gives CASSLVMGYEQYF. Full variable domain (rest looked up from reference TRBV7-9 and TRBJ2-7): DTGVSQNPRHKITKRGQNVTFRCDPISEHNRLYWYRQTLGQGPEFLTYFQNEAQLEKSRLLSDRFSAERPKGSFSTLEIQRTEQGDSAMYLCASSLVMGYEQYFGPGTRLTVT.